Reported below is one TCR beta chain. The ends lost 3 bases at V and 7 bases at J; junction bases unmatched: 11. This CDR3 has 15 residues. The germline gives CDR1 KGHSH, CDR2 LQKENI. This sample was taken from a study of blood T cells in healthy people across ages. Using a J-beta primer mix together with a sample-barcoded 5' primer, a second PCR was run for roughly 6 to 12 cycles. One entry per CDR3 protein, called by TCRdb with MiXCR from the 5' RACE reads. This table has approximately 820,000 distinct CDR3 sequences, about 42% appearing once. The receptor was isolated from a man aged 60 to 75 in good health. This chain uses TRBV18 with TRBJ2-7, with TRBD1 matching over 8 bases. Sequencing was carried out using blood. The CDR3 nucleotides read TGTGCCAGCTCACCGCTTAGAGACAGGGGCAATGAGCAGTACTTC. It is translated as CASSPLRDRGNEQYF.